The clone carrying this T cell receptor (beta chain) was detected ten times or more. Its target is not known. Original handling: Building a distant-metastasis classifier for papillary thyroid cancer drew on CDR3 differences across clinicopathological groups. TCRdb re-analyzed the PCR reads using MiXCR. Here the V and J calls rest on TCRdb's processing, not on the authors' analysis. Of approximately 16,000 clones detected, over 10% appear once; the ten largest clones hold about 30%. The source of the sample is a study of metastatic and nonmetastatic thyroid tumors. Background on the study: Across blood and tumor or nodule tissue, repertoires from malignant and benign thyroid patients were compared with one another.

Findings of the study overall: Versus benign nodules, malignant thyroid tumors reportedly had significantly higher TCR beta diversity, in blood and tumor.

Germline CDR1 MGHRA, CDR2 YSYEKL. J gave up 8 bases and V 3 bases, and 0 bases lay outside the gene matches. The CDR3 is made up of 12 amino acids. Patients had received no treatment of any kind before thyroid surgery. The rearrangement links TRBV4-1 to TRBJ2-1; TRBD2 matches 8 bases. The clonotype was recovered from a female donor with papillary thyroid cancer or a benign thyroid nodule (not recorded which). Some clones in this sample may be carry-over from other donors' samples. Material for sequencing was blood. CDR3 bases: TGCGCCAGCAGCCACGGGGGGGATGAGCAGTTCTTC. Translation: CASSHGGDEQFF.